This T cell receptor (beta chain) was sequenced during a study of T cell responses to AZD1222 COVID-19 vaccine. Clones were read by immunoSEQ multiplex PCR, and TCRdb kept only the in-frame ones, dropping some. Of some 130,000 clones listed, 92% are singletons. Study-level findings and limits: Distributed over spike, vaccine-associated CD4 TCRs predominated at 160-218 and 743-854. Reportedly, nearly half of unique spike TCRs recognized epitopes outside B.1.351/B.1.1.7 mutations. Baseline antibody screening turned up just a handful of seropositive AZD1222 recipients.

CDR1 and CDR2 from the germline V gene are SEHNR and FQNEAQ (reference sequence). After removal of 6 bases from V and 5 bases from J, the junction contained 11 bases not matched to a gene. This CDR3 spans 15 amino acids. Of note for this clone: The target antigen is unknown.

Sequencing was performed on peripheral blood, taken on day 0 of AZD1222 vaccination. V usage is TRBV7-9 and J usage is TRBJ2-7; 9 bases map to TRBD2. The clonotype comes from an adult in good health. CDR3 sequence reads: CASSSRAGGIHEQYF. CDR3 sequence (DNA): TGTGCCAGCAGTTCCCGGGCGGGAGGGATCCACGAGCAGTACTTC.